These 30 T cell receptor beta chains were all obtained from the same sample, sequenced in a study of neoadjuvant nivolumab and ipilimumab in lung cancer. TCRdb's table, derived via immunoSEQ multiplex PCR, lists solely in-frame clones and lacks some. The table has some 43,000 clones, roughly 91% seen once. The sequences come from blood, collected before neoadjuvant nivolumab, alone or with ipilimumab. These receptors all stem from an adult with non-small cell lung cancer. Some clones in this sample may be carry-over from other donors' samples.

This clone was detected a few times. J is TRBJ2-7 and V is TRBV2, with D unresolved. The CDR3 covers 11 residues. The V gene's germline CDR1 is SNHLY and CDR2 FYNNEI. Trimming shortened V by 7 bases and J by 5 bases, and 9 bases separated the two germline ends. CDR3 sequence: CASTGRDEQYF. CDR3 in DNA: TGTGCCAGCACCGGTAGGGACGAGCAGTACTTC.

The J gene is TRBJ2-5, the V gene TRBV5-1; 9 nucleotides match TRBD2. The CDR3 has 15 amino acids. Trimming at V came to 4 bases and at J to 2 bases, leaving 6 bases not matched to a gene. CDR1 SGHRS and CDR2 YFSETQ come from the germline V gene. CDR3: CASSLLAGAQETQYF. In nucleotides, the CDR3 is TGCGCCAGCAGCCTATTAGCGGGAGCACAAGAGACCCAGTACTTC.

V gene TRBV4-3 combines with J gene TRBJ2-7, with D perhaps matching TRBD1 (5 bases). Germline V gene lookup returns CDR1 LGHNA and CDR2 YSLEER. The CDR3 is 13 residues long. V gave up 0 bases and J gave up 3 bases, with 6 bases separating them. CDR3 loop: CASSQDDSYEQYF. The CDR3 DNA is TGCGCCAGCAGCCAAGATGACAGCTACGAGCAGTACTTC.

The chain links TRBV5-8 to TRBJ2-1, with D tentatively TRBD2 (6 bases). Trimming took off 4 bases at V and 6 bases at J, with 8 bases between the two ends. CDR3 size: 12 residues. Germline V gene sequence: CDR1 SGHTS, CDR2 YDEGEE. In DNA, the CDR3 is TGTGCCAGCAGCCCGACTAGCAATGAGCAGTTCTTC. This sequence encodes CASSPTSNEQFF.

The chain is built from TRBV2 and TRBJ2-1, with 8 bases fitting TRBD1. Germline CDR1 is SNHLY and CDR2 is FYNNEI. V trimming: 4 bases; J trimming: 1 base; junction bases outside the gene matches: 6. The CDR3 consists of 16 residues. The CDR3 nucleotides read TGTGCCAGCAGTGGAGGGACAGGAGCTTCCTACAATGAGCAGTTCTTC. This codes for CASSGGTGASYNEQFF.

The genes are TRBV29-1 and TRBJ2-7; D is tentatively TRBD1 or TRBD2 (6 bases each). This CDR3 has 15 residues. Germline CDR1 and CDR2: SQVTM and ANQGSEA. V lost 3 bases and J lost 6, with 21 bases in between. The CDR3 spells CSVDLGGGMRGEQYF. In nucleotides, the CDR3 is TGCAGCGTTGACCTCGGAGGGGGAATGAGGGGCGAGCAGTACTTC.

The J gene is TRBJ1-1, the V gene TRBV5-6; 7 bases map to TRBD1. Germline CDR1 SGHDT, CDR2 YYEEEE. V shed 4 bases and J 5 bases; nucleotides not matched to a gene: 5. The CDR3 extends over 13 amino acids. CDR3 residues: CASSMTGRTEAFF. In nucleotides, the CDR3 is TGTGCCAGCAGCATGACAGGGAGGACTGAAGCTTTCTTT.

This rearrangement joins TRBV29-1 to TRBJ2-2; 11 bases agree with TRBD2. The germline gives CDR1 SQVTM, CDR2 ANQGSEA. The length of the CDR3 is 15 residues. J was trimmed by 0 bases and V by 8 bases; bases with no gene match: 5. CDR3: CSITSGSANTGELFF. In DNA, the CDR3 is TGCAGCATTACTAGCGGGAGTGCGAACACCGGGGAGCTGTTTTTT.

The J gene is TRBJ1-5, the V gene TRBV6-1, with 9 nucleotides matching TRBD1. Losses at the gene ends were 6 bases for V and 9 bases for J; bases not matched to a gene: 6. This CDR3 has 13 residues. The V gene's germline CDR1 is MNHNS and CDR2 SASEGT. The CDR3 region is CASRRDREWPQHF. As DNA, the CDR3 is TGTGCCAGCAGGCGGGACAGGGAATGGCCCCAGCATTTT.

The gene calls are TRBV7-9 and TRBJ2-2; D possibly corresponds to TRBD2 (6 bases). With 0 bases removed from V and 7 bases from J, the gap between germline ends came to 9 bases. Germline CDR1 is SEHNR and CDR2 is FQNEAQ (reference sequence). The CDR3 is 14 amino acids. The CDR3 region has the DNA TGTGCCAGCAGCTTAGCGCCGGGAGACGGGGAGCTGTTTTTT. Protein sequence: CASSLAPGDGELFF.

This chain uses TRBV19 with TRBJ2-7; 10 bases line up with TRBD2. CDR1 is LNHDA and CDR2 is SQIVND in the germline V gene (reference sequence). The CDR3 is 16 residues long. The ends lost 6 bases at V and 3 bases at J; junction bases unmatched: 11. In DNA, the CDR3 is TGTGCCAGTAGCCAGGCCGGGACTAGCGCCTTCTACGAGCAGTACTTC. It codes for CASSQAGTSAFYEQYF. Filled out from reference TRBV19 and TRBJ2-7, the complete variable domain reads DGGITQSPKYLFRKEGQNVTLSCEQNLNHDAMYWYRQDPGQGLRLIYYSQIVNDFQKGDIAEGYSVSREKKESFPLTVTSAQKNPTAFYLCASSQAGTSAFYEQYFGPGTRLTVT.

The rearrangement uses TRBV2 and TRBJ2-5; D perhaps matches TRBD2 (5 bases). Germline V gene sequence: CDR1 SNHLY, CDR2 FYNNEI. The V end lost 8 bases, the J end lost 7 bases, and 14 bases lay between the germline ends. The CDR3 sequence is 12 residues long. CDR3 region: CASATGRGTQYF. The CDR3 nucleotides are TGTGCCAGCGCGACCGGCCGGGGGACCCAGTACTTC.

The chain is built from TRBV20-1 and TRBJ2-2; D not certain. Germline loops: CDR1 DFQATT, CDR2 SNEGSKA (reference sequence). Trimming took off 3 bases at V and 6 bases at J, with 5 bases between the two ends. This CDR3 contains 11 residues. CDR3 loop: CSARGPGELFF. The CDR3 DNA follows: TGCAGTGCTAGGGGTCCCGGGGAGCTGTTTTTT.

The rearrangement links TRBV11-2 to TRBJ1-3; D unclear. The CDR3 is made up of 14 amino acids. The V gene lost 2 bases and the J gene lost 2 bases, with 7 bases spanning the gap. Germline lookup yields CDR1 SGHAT and CDR2 FQNNGV. The CDR3 region is CASSLNTAGNTIYF. The DNA for the CDR3 is TGTGCCAGCAGCTTAAACACAGCTGGAAACACCATATATTTT.

The rearrangement joins TRBV6-5 to TRBJ1-4; TRBD1 is a possible D gene (6 bases). The CDR3 length is 15 residues. Between the trimmed V and J ends, which lost 0 bases and 10 bases, there was a span of 15 bases. Germline values: CDR1 MNHEY, CDR2 SVGAGI. CDR3 sequence: CASSYSGGRFGKLFF. The DNA for the CDR3 is TGTGCCAGCAGTTACTCCGGGGGGCGATTCGGAAAACTGTTTTTT.

This chain's CDR3 is CASTEGLEGYGYTF. The CDR3 DNA reads TGTGCCAGCACCGAAGGACTGGAGGGCTATGGCTACACCTTC. The gene calls are TRBV6-5 and TRBJ1-2; D not resolved. CDR3 length: 14 amino acids. V was pared by 7 bases and J by 4 bases, with 16 bases between. Germline V gene lookup returns CDR1 MNHEY and CDR2 SVGAGI.

This chain joins TRBV19 and TRBJ2-6; the match to TRBD1 covers 10 bases. Germline V lookup: CDR1 LNHDA, CDR2 SQIVND (reference sequence). CDR3 length: 15 residues. CDR3 region: CGAGTGASGANVLTF. CDR3 in DNA: TGTGGGGCCGGGACAGGGGCTTCTGGGGCCAACGTCCTGACTTTC.

The rearrangement uses TRBV6-5 and TRBJ2-5, with 8 bases fitting TRBD2. The CDR3 is made up of 15 amino acids. Germline loops: CDR1 MNHEY, CDR2 SVGAGI. V lost 2 bases to trimming and J lost 4 bases; unmatched junction nucleotides: 6. The CDR3 reads CASSYGGGKGETQYF. CDR3 bases: TGTGCCAGCAGTTACGGCGGGGGGAAGGGAGAGACCCAGTACTTC.

The chain couples TRBV5-1 to TRBJ1-2; 7 bases fit TRBD1. Unmatched junction bases numbered 3, after V lost 2 bases and J lost 5 bases. The CDR3 is 13 residues long. From germline, CDR1 is SGHRS and CDR2 YFSETQ. In nucleotides, the CDR3 is TGCGCCAGCAGCTTACAGGGGTATTATGGCTACACCTTC. Translation gives CASSLQGYYGYTF.

The chain employs TRBV2 and TRBJ2-3; D uncertain. Per the germline V gene, CDR1 is SNHLY and CDR2 is FYNNEI. The CDR3 contains 14 residues. The V end was cut by 6 bases, the J end by 6 bases, with 16 bases between. CDR3 residues: CASSLLRAFDTQYF. The CDR3, as DNA: TGTGCCAGCAGCCTCCTCCGGGCGTTTGATACGCAGTATTTT.

The rearrangement uses TRBV5-1 and TRBJ2-5; D remains ambiguous. V dropped 2 bases and J dropped 0 bases, with 5 bases sitting between them. The CDR3 has 13 residues. The germline gives CDR1 SGHRS, CDR2 YFSETQ. The CDR3 region is CASSFSYQETQYF. Here the CDR3 DNA reads TGCGCCAGCAGCTTTTCGTACCAAGAGACCCAGTACTTC.

V is TRBV10-1 and J is TRBJ2-1; D gene ambiguous. Trimming took off 1 base at V and 7 bases at J, with 17 bases between the two ends. The CDR3 runs to 16 residues. The germline gives CDR1 WNHNN, CDR2 SYGVQD (reference sequence). The CDR3 DNA is TGCGCCAGCAGTGAGTACTCCGGGCTTATTCGGAATGAGCAGTTCTTC. Its translation: CASSEYSGLIRNEQFF.

V is TRBV2 and J is TRBJ2-1, with 7 positions matching TRBD2. CDR1 is SNHLY and CDR2 is FYNNEI in the germline V gene. V shed 6 bases and J 4 bases; nucleotides not matched to a gene: 9. The CDR3 contains 15 residues. CDR3 amino acids: CASSQRGTTYNEQFF. The CDR3 DNA sequence: TGTGCCAGCAGCCAACGAGGGACTACGTACAATGAGCAGTTCTTC.

V usage is TRBV6-1 and J usage is TRBJ2-1, with TRBD2 matching 7 bases. Germline CDR1 is MNHNS and CDR2 is SASEGT. V lost 0 bases, J lost 9 bases, and 2 bases stayed unmatched. The CDR3 runs to 13 residues. The CDR3 protein is CASSEAGRGEQFF. As DNA, the CDR3 is TGTGCCAGCAGTGAAGCGGGGAGGGGTGAGCAGTTCTTC.

With respect to this clone: The same CDR3 also results from other DNA sequences found in this sample. The chain carries TRBV30 and TRBJ1-3; the D gene is possibly TRBD1 (5 bases). The length of the CDR3 is 15 residues. Germline-derived CDR1 and CDR2 are GTSNPN and SVGIG (reference sequence). Trimming pared 2 bases from V and 0 bases from J, leaving 11 bases between. The CDR3 DNA follows: TGTGCCTGGAGTAGGGACTCTGGCTCTGGAAACACCATATATTTT. This translates into CAWSRDSGSGNTIYF.

The chain carries TRBV5-4 and TRBJ2-5, with D uncertain. Per the germline V gene, CDR1 is SGHNT and CDR2 is YYREEE (reference sequence). CDR3 length: 14 residues. With 5 bases removed from V and 5 bases from J, the gap between germline ends came to 16 bases. The CDR3 coding sequence is TGTGCCAGCAGTTCCGGGCAGGCCAGGGAGACCCAGTACTTC. This gives the protein CASSSGQARETQYF.

V is TRBV7-9 and J is TRBJ1-5; D uncertain. V was trimmed by 2 bases and J by 11 bases, leaving 10 bases between them. The CDR3 is 12 residues long. Germline-derived CDR1 and CDR2 are SEHNR and FQNEAQ (reference sequence). As DNA, the CDR3 is TGTGCCAGCAGCTTAATGGGAGAATCCCAGCATTTT. Its protein is CASSLMGESQHF.

The V gene is TRBV18, the J gene TRBJ1-1; 7 nucleotides align to TRBD1. CDR1 KGHSH and CDR2 LQKENI come from the germline V gene. The J segment lost 3 bases and the V segment lost 6 bases, leaving 10 bases of the junction unmatched. The CDR3 is made up of 15 amino acids. The CDR3: CASSQDTGADTEAFF. The CDR3 nucleotides are TGTGCCAGCTCTCAGGATACAGGGGCGGACACTGAAGCTTTCTTT.

The rearrangement links TRBV6-6 to TRBJ1-1; D perhaps matches TRBD1 (6 bases). The ends were cut back, 4 bases at V and 4 bases at J, with 10 bases in the middle. This CDR3 region has 13 residues. The germline CDR1 and CDR2 sequences are MNHNY and SVGAGI (reference sequence). CDR3 protein: CASSFQGSTEAFF. The CDR3 DNA reads TGTGCCAGCAGTTTCCAGGGGAGCACTGAAGCTTTCTTT.

The gene calls are TRBV27 and TRBJ2-7, with TRBD2 as a possible D gene (6 bases). This CDR3 region has 15 residues. Germline V gives CDR1 MNHEY, CDR2 SMNVEV (reference sequence). V was shortened by 6 bases and J by 5 bases, with 20 bases between the two germline ends. The CDR3 protein is CASSPTGTPRHEQYF. The CDR3 DNA sequence: TGTGCCAGCAGCCCGACCGGGACTCCCAGGCACGAGCAGTACTTC.